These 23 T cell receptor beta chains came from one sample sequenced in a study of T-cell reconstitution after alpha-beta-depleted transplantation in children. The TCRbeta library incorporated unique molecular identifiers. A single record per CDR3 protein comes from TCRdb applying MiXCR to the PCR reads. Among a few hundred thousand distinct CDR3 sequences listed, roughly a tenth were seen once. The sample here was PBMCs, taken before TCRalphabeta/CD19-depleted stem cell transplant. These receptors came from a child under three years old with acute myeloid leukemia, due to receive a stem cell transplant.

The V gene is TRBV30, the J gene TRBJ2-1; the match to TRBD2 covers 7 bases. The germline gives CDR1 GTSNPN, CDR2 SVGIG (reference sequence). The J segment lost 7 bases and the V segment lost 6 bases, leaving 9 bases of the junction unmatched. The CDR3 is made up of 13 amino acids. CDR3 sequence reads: CACDGGSLNEQFF. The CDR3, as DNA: TGTGCCTGTGATGGCGGGAGCTTGAATGAGCAGTTCTTC.

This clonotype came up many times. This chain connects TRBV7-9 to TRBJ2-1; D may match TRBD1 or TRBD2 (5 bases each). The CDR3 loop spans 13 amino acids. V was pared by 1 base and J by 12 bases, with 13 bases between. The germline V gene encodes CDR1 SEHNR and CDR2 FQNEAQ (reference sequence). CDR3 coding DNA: TGTGCCAGCAGCTTAGACCTTGAGAGGGGGCAGTTCTTC. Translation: CASSLDLERGQFF. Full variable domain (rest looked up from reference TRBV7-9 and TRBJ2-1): DTGVSQNPRHKITKRGQNVTFRCDPISEHNRLYWYRQTLGQGPEFLTYFQNEAQLEKSRLLSDRFSAERPKGSFSTLEIQRTEQGDSAMYLCASSLDLERGQFFGPGTRLTVL.

In nucleotides, the CDR3 is TGTGCCAGCAGCAACCTGGGCCAGGGGCAGTTCTTC. This encodes CASSNLGQGQFF. The chain recombines TRBV2 with TRBJ2-1, with D possibly being TRBD1 (5 bases). Germline V gene lookup returns CDR1 SNHLY and CDR2 FYNNEI. The V end was cut by 6 bases, the J end by 12 bases, with 15 bases between. CDR3 size: 12 residues.

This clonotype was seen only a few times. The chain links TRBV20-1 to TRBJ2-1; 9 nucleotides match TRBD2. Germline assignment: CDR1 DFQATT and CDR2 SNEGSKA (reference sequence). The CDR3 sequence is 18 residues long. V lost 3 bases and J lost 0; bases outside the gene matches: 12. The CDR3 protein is CSASSLAGSESSYNEQFF. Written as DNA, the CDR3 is TGCAGTGCTAGTAGTCTAGCGGGGTCCGAAAGCTCCTACAATGAGCAGTTCTTC.

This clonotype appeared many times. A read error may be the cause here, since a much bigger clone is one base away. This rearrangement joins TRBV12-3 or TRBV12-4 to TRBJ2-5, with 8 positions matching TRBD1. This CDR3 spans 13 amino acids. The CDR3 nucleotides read TGTGCCAGCAGGACAGGGGTTCAAGAGGCCCAGTACTTC. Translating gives CASRTGVQEAQYF.

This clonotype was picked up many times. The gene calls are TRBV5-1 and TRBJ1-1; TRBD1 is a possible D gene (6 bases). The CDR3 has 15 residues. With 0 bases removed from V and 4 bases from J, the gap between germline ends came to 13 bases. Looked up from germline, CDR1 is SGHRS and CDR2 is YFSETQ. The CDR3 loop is CASSLEGGARTEAFF. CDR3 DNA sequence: TGCGCCAGCAGCTTGGAGGGGGGGGCCCGCACTGAAGCTTTCTTT.

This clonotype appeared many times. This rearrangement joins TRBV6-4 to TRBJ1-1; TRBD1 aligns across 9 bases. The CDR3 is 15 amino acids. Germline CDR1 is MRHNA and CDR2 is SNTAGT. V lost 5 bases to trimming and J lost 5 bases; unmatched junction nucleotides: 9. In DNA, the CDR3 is TGTGCCAGCAGTAACCCGCGACAGGGGGTTACTGAAGCTTTCTTT. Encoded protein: CASSNPRQGVTEAFF.

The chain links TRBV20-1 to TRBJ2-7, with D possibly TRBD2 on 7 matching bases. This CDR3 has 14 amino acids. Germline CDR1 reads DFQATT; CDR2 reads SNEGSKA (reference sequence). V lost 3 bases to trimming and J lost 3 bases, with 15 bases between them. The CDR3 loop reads CSARSGGAHYEQYF. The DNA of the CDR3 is TGCAGTGCTAGGTCTGGGGGGGCCCACTACGAGCAGTACTTC.

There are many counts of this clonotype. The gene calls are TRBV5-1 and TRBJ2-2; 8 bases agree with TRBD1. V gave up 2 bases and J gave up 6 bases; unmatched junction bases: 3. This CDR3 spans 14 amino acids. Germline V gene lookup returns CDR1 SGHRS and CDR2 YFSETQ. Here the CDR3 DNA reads TGCGCCAGCAGCTTAGGACAGGGTCCCGGGGAGCTGTTTTTT. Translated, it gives CASSLGQGPGELFF.

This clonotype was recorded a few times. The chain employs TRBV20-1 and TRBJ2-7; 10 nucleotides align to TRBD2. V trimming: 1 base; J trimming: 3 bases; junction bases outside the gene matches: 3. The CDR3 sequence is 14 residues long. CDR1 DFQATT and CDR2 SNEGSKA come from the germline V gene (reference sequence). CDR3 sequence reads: CSARVLAGVYEQYF. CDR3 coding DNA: TGCAGTGCTAGAGTCCTAGCGGGAGTCTACGAGCAGTACTTC.

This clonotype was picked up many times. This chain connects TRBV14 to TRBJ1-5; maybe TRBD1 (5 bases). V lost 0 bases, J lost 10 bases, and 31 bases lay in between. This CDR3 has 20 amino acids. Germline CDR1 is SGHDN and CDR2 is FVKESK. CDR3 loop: CASSQDKQEWVSSVGHPQHF. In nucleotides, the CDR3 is TGTGCCAGCAGCCAAGACAAACAGGAATGGGTCTCATCTGTTGGGCACCCCCAGCATTTT.

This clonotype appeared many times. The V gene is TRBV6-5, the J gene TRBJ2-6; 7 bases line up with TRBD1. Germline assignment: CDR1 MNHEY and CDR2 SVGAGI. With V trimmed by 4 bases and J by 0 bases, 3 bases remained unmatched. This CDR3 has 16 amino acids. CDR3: CASSWTGSSGANVLTF. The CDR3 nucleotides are TGTGCCAGCAGTTGGACAGGTTCCTCTGGGGCCAACGTCCTGACTTTC.

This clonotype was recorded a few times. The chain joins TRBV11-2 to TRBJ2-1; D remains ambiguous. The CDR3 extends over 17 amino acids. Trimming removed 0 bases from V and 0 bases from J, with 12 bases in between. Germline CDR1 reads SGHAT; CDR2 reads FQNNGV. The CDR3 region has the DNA TGTGCCAGCAGCTTAGATTTGTTCGGCAGCTCCTACAATGAGCAGTTCTTC. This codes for CASSLDLFGSSYNEQFF.

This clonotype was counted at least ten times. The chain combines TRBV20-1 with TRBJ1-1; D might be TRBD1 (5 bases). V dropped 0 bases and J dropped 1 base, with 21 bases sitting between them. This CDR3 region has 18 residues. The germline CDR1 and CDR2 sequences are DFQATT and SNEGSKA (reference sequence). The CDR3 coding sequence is TGCAGTGCTAGAGACTGGGGACGATGGACGGGGACGAACACTGAAGCTTTCTTT. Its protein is CSARDWGRWTGTNTEAFF.

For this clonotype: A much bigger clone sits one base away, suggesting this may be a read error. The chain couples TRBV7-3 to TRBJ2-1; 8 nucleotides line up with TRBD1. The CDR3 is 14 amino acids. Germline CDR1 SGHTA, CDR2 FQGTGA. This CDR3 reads CTSSNQGAGNEQFF. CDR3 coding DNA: TGTACCAGCAGCAACCAGGGGGCAGGAAATGAGCAGTTCTTC.

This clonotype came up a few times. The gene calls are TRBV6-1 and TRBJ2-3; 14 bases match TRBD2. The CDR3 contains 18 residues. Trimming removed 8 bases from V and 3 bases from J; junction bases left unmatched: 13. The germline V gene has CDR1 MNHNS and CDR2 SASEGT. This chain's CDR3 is CASEALGLAGVGTDTQYF. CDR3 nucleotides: TGTGCCAGCGAAGCTCTGGGACTAGCGGGAGTTGGGACAGATACGCAGTATTTT.

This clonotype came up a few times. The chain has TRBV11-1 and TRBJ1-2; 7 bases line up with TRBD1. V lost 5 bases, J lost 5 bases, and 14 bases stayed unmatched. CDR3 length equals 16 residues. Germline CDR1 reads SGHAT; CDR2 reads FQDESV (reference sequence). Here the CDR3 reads CASSNGHEGAWYGYTF. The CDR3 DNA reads TGTGCCAGCAGCAACGGACATGAGGGGGCTTGGTATGGCTACACCTTC.

The CDR3 sequence is CASSDQRQDTGELFF. The CDR3 DNA reads TGCGCCAGCAGTGATCAGCGGCAGGACACCGGGGAGCTGTTTTTT. The chain employs TRBV10-1 and TRBJ2-2; D is perhaps TRBD2 (5 bases). V gave up 3 bases and J gave up 3 bases, with 11 bases separating them. The CDR3 has 15 residues. The germline gives CDR1 WNHNN, CDR2 SYGVQD (reference sequence).

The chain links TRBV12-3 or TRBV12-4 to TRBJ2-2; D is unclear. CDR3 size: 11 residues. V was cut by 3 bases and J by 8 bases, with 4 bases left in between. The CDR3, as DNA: TGTGCCAGCAGTTTTCTTGGGGAGCTGTTTTTT. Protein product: CASSFLGELFF.

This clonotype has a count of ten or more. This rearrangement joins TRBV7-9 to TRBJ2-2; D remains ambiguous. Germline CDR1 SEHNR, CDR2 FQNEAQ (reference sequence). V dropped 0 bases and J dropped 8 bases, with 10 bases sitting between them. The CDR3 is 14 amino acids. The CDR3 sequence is CASSLAGLTGELFF. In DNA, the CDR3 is TGTGCCAGCAGCTTAGCAGGCCTCACGGGGGAGCTGTTTTTT.

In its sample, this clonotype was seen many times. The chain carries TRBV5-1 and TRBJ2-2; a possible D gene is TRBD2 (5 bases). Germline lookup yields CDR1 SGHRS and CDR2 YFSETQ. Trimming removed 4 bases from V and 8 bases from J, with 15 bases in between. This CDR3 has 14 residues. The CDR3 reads CASSLGRTEGELFF. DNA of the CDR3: TGCGCCAGCAGCCTAGGACGGACTGAGGGGGAGCTGTTTTTT.

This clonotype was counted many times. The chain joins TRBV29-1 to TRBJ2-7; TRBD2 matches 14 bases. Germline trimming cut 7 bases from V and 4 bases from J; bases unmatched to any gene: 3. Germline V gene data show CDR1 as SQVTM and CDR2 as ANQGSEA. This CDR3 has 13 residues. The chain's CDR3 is CSARTSGRYEQYF. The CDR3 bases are TGCAGCGCCCGGACTAGCGGGAGGTACGAGCAGTACTTC.

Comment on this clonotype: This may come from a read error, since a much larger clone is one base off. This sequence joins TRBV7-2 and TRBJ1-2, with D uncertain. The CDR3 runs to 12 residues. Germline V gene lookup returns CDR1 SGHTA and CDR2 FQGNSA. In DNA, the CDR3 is TGTGCCGGCAGCTTAGGACGCGATGGCTACACCTTC. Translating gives CAGSLGRDGYTF.